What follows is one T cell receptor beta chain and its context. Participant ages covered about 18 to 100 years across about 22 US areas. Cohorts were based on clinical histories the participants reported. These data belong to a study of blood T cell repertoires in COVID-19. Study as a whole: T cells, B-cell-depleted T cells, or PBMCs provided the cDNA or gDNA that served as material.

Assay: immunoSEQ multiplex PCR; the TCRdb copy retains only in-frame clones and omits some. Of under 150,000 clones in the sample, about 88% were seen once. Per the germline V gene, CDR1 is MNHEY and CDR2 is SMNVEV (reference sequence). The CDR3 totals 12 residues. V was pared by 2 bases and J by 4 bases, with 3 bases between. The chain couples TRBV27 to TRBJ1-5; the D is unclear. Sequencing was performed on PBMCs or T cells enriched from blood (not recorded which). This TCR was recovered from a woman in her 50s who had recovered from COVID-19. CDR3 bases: TGTGCCAGCAGTTTACCTAATCAGCCCCAGCATTTT. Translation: CASSLPNQPQHF.